A selection of T cell receptor beta chains follows, all from one sample in a study of blood T cell repertoires in COVID-19. Only in-frame clones appear in the TCRdb table, and some are missing; sequencing was by immunoSEQ multiplex PCR. The repertoire has roughly 250,000 clones, 70% to 85% of them found once; the top ten carry approximately 4%. Sequencing was done on a sample of peripheral blood. All receptors derive from a woman aged 40 to 55 with active or convalescent COVID-19. CDR3s leave out the opening cysteine and the closing phenylalanine or tryptophan. Clone size is shown for a subset of rows, as once, few, many or a class of expanded clone.

size,V,CDR3
NA,TRBV5-1,ASSYGTGDEKLF
once,TRBV28,ASSPRRRGGYNEQF
NA,TRBV24-1,ATSDLWQNTDTQY
NA,TRBV6-5,ASSYSGQGASPLH
NA,TRBV3-1/TRBV3-2,ASSHPGGGDGELF
NA,TRBV4-1,ASSQGARQALH
NA,TRBV6-1,ASSEWGDQPQH
once,TRBV11-3,ASSKEGHTEAF
once,TRBV5-4,ASSLAAGGTDTQY
NA,TRBV12-3/TRBV12-4,ASNPGRDEKLF
NA,TRBV5-5,ASSVTGGWELF
NA,TRBV28,ASSPGQRVTIY
NA,TRBV4-1,ASSQDWDRAQTQY
NA,TRBV2,ASSSRQGTGQPQH
many,TRBV27,ASSSTVGNTIY
NA,TRBV15,ATSPVRGGYSNQPQH
NA,TRBV6-5,ASSYSTGTEAF
NA,TRBV2,ASRQETSGNTIY
NA,TRBV2,ASRAGQGVGEAF
once,TRBV5-1,ASSSTRDRWYGYT
NA,TRBV11-2,ASSLGTRSGYGYT
few,TRBV7-2,ASSPRGGRFTEAF
once,TRBV12-5,ASAQGGLETQY
NA,TRBV5-5,ASSWGAGGLGTEAF
NA,TRBV15,ATSRDSGTPYGYT
NA,TRBV24-1,ATSDFQTSGYRETQY
once,TRBV7-3,ASSFDRGGFDEQF
NA,TRBV2,ASSFLQGVGEQF
NA,TRBV6-5,ASRLTGDYGYT
NA,TRBV10-1,ASSESISGYNEQF
NA,TRBV28,ATKGGLSTDTQY
NA,TRBV3-1/TRBV3-2,ASSPRQGARYEQY
once,TRBV29-1,SVTPFLAGSFNEQF
NA,TRBV7-2,ASSLVQGSNQPQH
once,TRBV7-9,ASSLASRYNEQF
NA,TRBV2,ASRGQGDTEAF
NA,TRBV5-4,ASSLLGGNTGELF
NA,TRBV4-2,ASSPRTGGARGQPQH
many,TRBV10-2,ASSEGRGAGNTIY
NA,TRBV3-1/TRBV3-2,ASSLRRGHGNTIY
NA,TRBV9,ASTPREGRSGNTIY
NA,TRBV5-4,ASSLWQISGADTQY
NA,TRBV6-5,ASSNTGDRGYT
NA,TRBV5-6,ASSRGRSNQPQH
few,TRBV4-1,ASSQDLVSGLSGGTQY
few,TRBV5-1,ASSTGPGGVQY
NA,TRBV25-1,ASSGLAGLQSSTDTQY
NA,TRBV7-2,ASSLQGLNEQY
NA,TRBV6-4,ASNRQGWGYT
NA,TRBV2,ASRTKGAVNYGYT